Detailed here is one T cell receptor (beta chain). Antigen specificity is unknown. This sample was taken from a study of T cell responses to AZD1222 COVID-19 vaccine. The study's findings and limits: There were repertoire samples only from the period after the peak T cell response. Clonal diversity was possibly underestimated; the donors were predominantly white British and more often female. Targeting of unmutated variant regions was reportedly seen in nearly half of spike-specific TCRs.

The V end was cut by 6 bases, the J end by 0 bases, with 8 bases between. Germline lookup yields CDR1 LNHDA and CDR2 SQIVND (reference sequence). CDR3 length: 13 residues. Libraries were prepared by immunoSEQ multiplex PCR; TCRdb keeps only in-frame clonotypes and omits some of them. Here the sample spans about 78,000 clones, 75% to 90% being singletons. This TCR came from an adult in good health. Sequencing used peripheral blood, obtained on day 0 of AZD1222 vaccination. The gene calls are TRBV19 and TRBJ2-5, with a possible D match to TRBD2 (5 bases). CDR3 sequence (DNA): TGTGCCAGTAGGGAGGCGTACCAAGAGACCCAGTACTTC. Its protein product is CASREAYQETQYF.